This T cell receptor (beta chain) was obtained from a study of post-analysis software for immune sequencing data. Study overall: Relapsing-remitting, secondary progressive and progressive-relapsing multiple sclerosis were all included among the disease courses. Regarding the study as a whole: Significantly lower normalized Chao1 diversity was seen in multiple sclerosis patients than in controls. Samples from one preparation batch, clustered by F measure, grouped strongly together. Included in a set of a handful of TRBV segments more frequent in patients than controls were TRBV5-6, TRBV5-1 and TRBV20-1.

TCR beta libraries were prepared from cDNA with unique molecular identifiers. Input amounts of roughly 0.9 to 10 million T cells were used. These gave approximately 500,000 cDNA molecules, so each molecule approximated one T cell. Via MiXCR, TCRdb re-called the PCR reads, giving one row per CDR3 protein. This table holds about 430,000 distinct CDR3 sequences, 35% to 45% found once. The germline V and J ends were trimmed by 4 bases and 2 bases, with 12 bases remaining between them. CDR1 is SGDLS, CDR2 YYNGEE, per germline. The length of the CDR3 is 14 residues. This clonotype was detected only a few times. Its antigen is as yet unknown.

The source material was blood. The sequence was collected from a girl aged 2 to 9 with multiple sclerosis. V gene TRBV9 combines with J gene TRBJ1-1; D unresolved. The CDR3 is CASSKSGGNTEAFF. The DNA of the CDR3 is TGTGCCAGCAGCAAATCCGGCGGAAACACTGAAGCTTTCTTT.